A selection of T cell receptor beta chains follows, all from one sample in a study of blood T cell repertoires in COVID-19. Clones were sequenced by immunoSEQ multiplex PCR, and TCRdb holds only the in-frame ones, with some missing. The data show tens of thousands of clones, 88% seen once. The sample comprised peripheral blood. The receptors were gathered from a human donor in a cohort sampled during active COVID-19. CDR3s include the opening cysteine and the closing phenylalanine or tryptophan. Fields, in order: V gene, clone size, D gene, J gene, CDR3 length, CDR3 protein, CDR3 DNA. The D gene is left open where the match is weak. Where a row states a size, it is once, few, many or the class of an expanded clone; other rows omit it.

V gene: TRBV7-9
clone size: .
D gene: TRBD1
J gene: TRBJ2-7
CDR3 length: 17
CDR3 protein: CASSSGEDRGPSYEQYF
CDR3 DNA: TGTGCCAGCAGCTCCGGTGAGGACAGGGGTCCTTCCTACGAGCAGTACTTC

V gene: TRBV7-9
clone size: .
D gene: TRBD2
J gene: TRBJ2-5
CDR3 length: 17
CDR3 protein: CASSLRTSGWGRETQYF
CDR3 DNA: TGTGCCAGCAGCTTAAGGACTAGCGGGTGGGGTCGGGAGACCCAGTACTTC

V gene: TRBV25-1
clone size: once
D gene: TRBD1
J gene: TRBJ1-5
CDR3 length: 15
CDR3 protein: CASSEWTGGNQPQHF
CDR3 DNA: TGTGCCAGCAGTGAATGGACAGGGGGCAATCAGCCCCAGCATTTT

V gene: TRBV12-3/TRBV12-4
clone size: few
D gene: .
J gene: TRBJ1-5
CDR3 length: 12
CDR3 protein: CASSLSIQPQHF
CDR3 DNA: TGTGCCAGCAGTTTATCCATCCAGCCCCAGCATTTT

V gene: TRBV9
clone size: once
D gene: .
J gene: TRBJ2-1
CDR3 length: 13
CDR3 protein: CASSEGGSTDQFF
CDR3 DNA: TGTGCCAGCAGCGAGGGGGGGAGTACGGATCAGTTCTTC

V gene: TRBV3-1/TRBV3-2
clone size: .
D gene: .
J gene: TRBJ2-7
CDR3 length: 12
CDR3 protein: CASSQGGYEQYF
CDR3 DNA: TGTGCCAGCAGCCAAGGAGGGTACGAGCAGTACTTC

V gene: TRBV7-2
clone size: .
D gene: .
J gene: TRBJ1-1
CDR3 length: 14
CDR3 protein: CASSLSGTGTEAFF
CDR3 DNA: TGTGCCAGCAGCTTATCAGGAACGGGGACTGAAGCTTTCTTT

V gene: TRBV3-1/TRBV3-2
clone size: .
D gene: TRBD1
J gene: TRBJ2-5
CDR3 length: 17
CDR3 protein: CASSQDKKAGGYETQYF
CDR3 DNA: TGTGCCAGCAGCCAAGATAAGAAGGCAGGGGGTTATGAGACCCAGTACTTC

V gene: TRBV7-2
clone size: .
D gene: .
J gene: TRBJ2-1
CDR3 length: 14
CDR3 protein: CASREGGAYNEQFF
CDR3 DNA: TGTGCCAGCAGGGAGGGGGGGGCCTACAATGAGCAGTTCTTC

V gene: TRBV9
clone size: .
D gene: TRBD2
J gene: TRBJ2-2
CDR3 length: 18
CDR3 protein: CASSPRASGGLNTGELFF
CDR3 DNA: TGTGCCAGCAGCCCCCGGGCTAGCGGGGGGTTAAACACCGGGGAGCTGTTTTTT

V gene: TRBV7-2
clone size: .
D gene: TRBD2
J gene: TRBJ2-3
CDR3 length: 15
CDR3 protein: CASSFGGGVTDTQYF
CDR3 DNA: TGTGCCAGCAGCTTCGGCGGGGGTGTCACAGATACGCAGTATTTT

V gene: TRBV6-6
clone size: .
D gene: .
J gene: TRBJ1-4
CDR3 length: 14
CDR3 protein: CASSLGDNLEKLFF
CDR3 DNA: TGTGCCAGCAGCTTAGGGGACAACCTTGAAAAACTGTTTTTT